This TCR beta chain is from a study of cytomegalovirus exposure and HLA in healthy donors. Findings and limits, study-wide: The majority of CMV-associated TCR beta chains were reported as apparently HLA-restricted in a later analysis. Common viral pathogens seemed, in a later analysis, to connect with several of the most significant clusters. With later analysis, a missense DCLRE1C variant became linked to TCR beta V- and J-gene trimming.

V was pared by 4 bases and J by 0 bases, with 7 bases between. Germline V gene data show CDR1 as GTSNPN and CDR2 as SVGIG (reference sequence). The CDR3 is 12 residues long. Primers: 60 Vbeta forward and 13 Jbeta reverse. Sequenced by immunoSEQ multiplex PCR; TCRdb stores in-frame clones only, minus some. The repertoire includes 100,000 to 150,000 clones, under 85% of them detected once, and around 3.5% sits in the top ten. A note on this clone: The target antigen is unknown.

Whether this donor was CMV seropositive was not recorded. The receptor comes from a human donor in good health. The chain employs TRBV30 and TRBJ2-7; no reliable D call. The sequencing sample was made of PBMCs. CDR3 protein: CAWKSSSYEQYF. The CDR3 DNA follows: TGTGCCTGGAAATCTAGCTCCTACGAGCAGTACTTC.